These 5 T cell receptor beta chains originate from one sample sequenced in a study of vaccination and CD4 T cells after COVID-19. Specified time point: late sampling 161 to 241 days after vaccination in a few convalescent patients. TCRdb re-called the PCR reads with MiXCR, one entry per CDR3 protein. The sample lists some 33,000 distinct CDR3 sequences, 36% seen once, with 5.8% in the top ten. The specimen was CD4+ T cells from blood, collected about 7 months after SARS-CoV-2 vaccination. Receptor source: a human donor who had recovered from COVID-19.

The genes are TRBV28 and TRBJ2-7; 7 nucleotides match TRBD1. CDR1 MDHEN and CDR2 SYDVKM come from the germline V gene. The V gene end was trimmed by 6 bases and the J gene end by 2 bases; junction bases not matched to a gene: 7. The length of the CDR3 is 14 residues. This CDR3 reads CASSRQGTTYEQYF. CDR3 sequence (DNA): TGTGCCAGCAGCAGACAGGGTACCACCTACGAGCAGTACTTC.

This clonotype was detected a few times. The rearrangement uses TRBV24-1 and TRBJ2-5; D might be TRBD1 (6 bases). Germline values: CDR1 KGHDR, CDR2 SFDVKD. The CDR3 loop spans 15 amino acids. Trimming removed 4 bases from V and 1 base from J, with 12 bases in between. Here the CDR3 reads CATSDPRDIQETQYF. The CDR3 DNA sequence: TGTGCCACCAGTGACCCACGGGACATCCAAGAGACCCAGTACTTC.

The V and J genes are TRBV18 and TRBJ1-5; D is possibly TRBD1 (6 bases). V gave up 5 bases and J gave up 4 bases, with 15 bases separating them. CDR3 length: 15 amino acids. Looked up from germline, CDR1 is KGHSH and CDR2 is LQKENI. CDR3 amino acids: CASSAPEGGNQPQHF. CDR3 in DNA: TGTGCCAGCTCAGCCCCAGAGGGGGGAAATCAGCCCCAGCATTTT.

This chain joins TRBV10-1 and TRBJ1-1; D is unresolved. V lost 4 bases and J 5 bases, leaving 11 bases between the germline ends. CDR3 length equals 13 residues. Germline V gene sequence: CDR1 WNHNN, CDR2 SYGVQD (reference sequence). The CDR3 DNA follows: TGCGCCAGCAGTGCCACGGGGAGGACTGAAGCTTTCTTT. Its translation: CASSATGRTEAFF.

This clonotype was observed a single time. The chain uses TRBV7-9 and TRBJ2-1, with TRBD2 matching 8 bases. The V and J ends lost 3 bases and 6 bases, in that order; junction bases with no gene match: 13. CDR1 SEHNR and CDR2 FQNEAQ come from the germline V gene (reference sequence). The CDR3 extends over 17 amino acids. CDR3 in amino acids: CASSFGPVGTRGNEQFF. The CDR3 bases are TGTGCCAGCAGCTTTGGACCTGTCGGGACTAGAGGCAATGAGCAGTTCTTC.